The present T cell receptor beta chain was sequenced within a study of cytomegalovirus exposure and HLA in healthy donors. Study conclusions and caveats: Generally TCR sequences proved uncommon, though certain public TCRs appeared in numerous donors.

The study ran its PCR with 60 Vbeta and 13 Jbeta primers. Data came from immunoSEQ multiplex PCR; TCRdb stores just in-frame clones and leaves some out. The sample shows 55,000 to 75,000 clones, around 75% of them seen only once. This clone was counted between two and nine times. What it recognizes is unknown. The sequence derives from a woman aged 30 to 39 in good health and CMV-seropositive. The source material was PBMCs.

CDR3 nucleotide sequence: TGTGCCAGCAGCTTAGGCCGGGGAAAGCCAACTTCACCCCTCCACTTT. This codes for CASSLGRGKPTSPLHF. V and J are TRBV11-1 and TRBJ1-6; no reliable D call. The germline gives CDR1 SGHAT, CDR2 FQDESV (reference sequence). V was clipped by 1 base and J by 9 bases, with 16 bases between them. CDR3 length: 16 amino acids.